This T cell receptor (beta chain) was sequenced for a study of beta chain features in type 1 diabetes. Study summary: The study examined about 100 million sorted cells across all samples.

CDR3 length: 16 amino acids. Germline trimming cut 0 bases from V and 5 bases from J; bases unmatched to any gene: 9. The germline CDR1 and CDR2 sequences are SGHRS and YFSETQ. Since all of the isolated RNA was reverse transcribed, expressed TCRB transcripts were what got sequenced. Sequenced by immunoSEQ multiplex PCR; TCRdb stores in-frame clones only, minus some. Of 240,000 or so clones in the sample, roughly two thirds were seen once. The material sequenced was naive CD4+ T cells from blood. The V call is TRBV5-1, the J call TRBJ2-5; TRBD2 matches 8 bases. The clonotype comes from a man aged 25 to 40 in good health. CDR3 amino acids: CASSLGMVAGSETQYF. Written as DNA, the CDR3 is TGCGCCAGCAGCTTGGGGATGGTAGCGGGATCTGAGACCCAGTACTTC.